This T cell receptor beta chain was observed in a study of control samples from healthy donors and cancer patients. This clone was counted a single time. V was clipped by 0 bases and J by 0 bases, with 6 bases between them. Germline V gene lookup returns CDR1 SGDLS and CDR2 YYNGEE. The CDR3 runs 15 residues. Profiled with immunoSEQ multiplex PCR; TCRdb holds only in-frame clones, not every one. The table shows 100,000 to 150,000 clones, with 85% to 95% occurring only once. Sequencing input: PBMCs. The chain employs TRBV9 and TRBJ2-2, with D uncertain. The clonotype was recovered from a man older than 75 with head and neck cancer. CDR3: CASSVVGTNTGELFF. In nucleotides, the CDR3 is TGTGCCAGCAGCGTAGTCGGAACGAACACCGGGGAGCTGTTTTTT. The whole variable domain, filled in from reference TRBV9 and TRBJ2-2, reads DSGVTQTPKHLITATGQRVTLRCSPRSGDLSVYWYQQSLDQGLQFLIQYYNGEERAKGNILERFSAQQFPDLHSELNLSSLELGDSALYFCASSVVGTNTGELFFGEGSRLTVL.